Listed here are 4 T cell receptor beta chains from one sample, sequenced in a study of blood T cell repertoires in COVID-19. This table comes from immunoSEQ multiplex PCR, and its TCRdb copy is limited to in-frame clones, with some not included. The sample contains about 150,000 clones, 80% to 90% of which appear only once. Source material: peripheral blood. These receptors were obtained from a woman aged 35 to 49 with acute or convalescent COVID-19.

Only a few counts were recorded for this clone. The J gene is TRBJ2-2, the V gene TRBV19; tentative D call: TRBD2 (6 bases). Germline V gene data show CDR1 as LNHDA and CDR2 as SQIVND (reference sequence). The CDR3 has 14 amino acids. V gave up 10 bases and J gave up 0 bases, with 12 bases separating them. The CDR3 protein is CATRDSANTGELFF. Written as DNA, the CDR3 is TGTGCCACTAGGGACTCCGCGAACACCGGGGAGCTGTTTTTT.

A single count supports this clone. V gene TRBV6-5 combines with J gene TRBJ2-7, with a weak D call TRBD2 (5 bases). The CDR3 is 14 amino acids. Trimming took 2 bases from V and 6 from J, leaving 14 bases between them. Germline V gene lookup returns CDR1 MNHEY and CDR2 SVGAGI. CDR3 region: CASSYPDREGEQYF. In nucleotides, the CDR3 is TGTGCCAGCAGTTACCCGGATAGAGAGGGCGAGCAGTACTTC.

The V gene is TRBV18, the J gene TRBJ1-5; D uncertain. Trimming shortened V by 4 bases and J by 5 bases, and 15 bases separated the two germline ends. The CDR3 is 15 amino acids. The V gene's germline CDR1 is KGHSH and CDR2 LQKENI. CDR3 residues: CASSLQSGVHQPQHF. The CDR3 region has the DNA TGTGCCAGCTCACTTCAATCCGGGGTCCATCAGCCCCAGCATTTT.

This chain joins TRBV9 and TRBJ1-2; 7 positions match TRBD1. This CDR3 spans 16 amino acids. With 0 bases clipped from V and 4 bases from J, the junction kept 9 bases outside the gene matches. Germline V gives CDR1 SGDLS, CDR2 YYNGEE. In DNA form, the CDR3 reads TGTGCCAGCAGCGTAGATGGGGGGACAGCATTCTATGGCTACACCTTC. Translation: CASSVDGGTAFYGYTF.